This TCR beta chain was identified in a study of CD8+CD57+ T cells in acquired aplastic anemia. This clonotype was counted many times. From germline, CDR1 is DFQATT and CDR2 SNEGSKA (reference sequence). The CDR3 has 15 amino acids. Trimming removed 3 bases at V and 5 bases at J, with 14 bases between. The template for TCR beta VDJ and CDR3 sequence profiling was genomic DNA. TCRdb re-called the reads through MiXCR, storing one row per CDR3 protein. The sample contains 150,000 to 200,000 distinct CDR3 sequences, approximately 43% of which appear only once. The origin of this receptor is a human donor in good health. Sequences were obtained from sorted CD4+, CD8+, or CD8+CD57+ T cells (not recorded which) from PBMCs. This chain uses TRBV20-1 with TRBJ1-6; no firm D call. The DNA of the CDR3 is TGCAGTGCTAGGAGGGAGGCAGGTGATAATTCACCCCTCCACTTT. Amino acid sequence: CSARREAGDNSPLHF.